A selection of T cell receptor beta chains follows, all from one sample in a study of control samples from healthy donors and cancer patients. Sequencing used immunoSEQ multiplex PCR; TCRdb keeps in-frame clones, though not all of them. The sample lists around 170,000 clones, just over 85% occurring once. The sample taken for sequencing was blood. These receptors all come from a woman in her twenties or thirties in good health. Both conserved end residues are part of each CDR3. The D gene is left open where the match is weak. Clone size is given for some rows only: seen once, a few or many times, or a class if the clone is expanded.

CDR3 DNA: TGCGCCAGCAGCTTGGTCCCTCGGAAAAATGAAAAACTGTTTTTT; CDR3 protein: CASSLVPRKNEKLFF; V gene: TRBV5-1; clone size: NA; J gene: TRBJ1-4; D gene: NA
CDR3 DNA: TGTGCCAGCACCGGGAACGGGGAGCTGTTTTTT; CDR3 protein: CASTGNGELFF; V gene: TRBV6-5; clone size: NA; J gene: TRBJ2-2; D gene: NA
CDR3 DNA: TGTGCCAGCAGCGGGGCCTCGGGCCTATTCGGGGGCTACACCTTC; CDR3 protein: CASSGASGLFGGYTF; V gene: TRBV9; clone size: NA; J gene: TRBJ1-2; D gene: NA
CDR3 DNA: TGCGCCAGCAGCTTGGAAGCTATCAGCGGGGAGCTGTTTTTT; CDR3 protein: CASSLEAISGELFF; V gene: TRBV5-1; clone size: NA; J gene: TRBJ2-2; D gene: NA
CDR3 DNA: TGTGCCAGTAGTACCCCCCGACAGGGGGCTGGTGAGCAGTTCTTC; CDR3 protein: CASSTPRQGAGEQFF; V gene: TRBV19; clone size: NA; J gene: TRBJ2-1; D gene: TRBD1
CDR3 DNA: TGTGCCTGGAGTGTAGGAGTTATTCGGGACAGGGCCTATGGCTACACCTTC; CDR3 protein: CAWSVGVIRDRAYGYTF; V gene: TRBV30; clone size: NA; J gene: TRBJ1-2; D gene: TRBD1
CDR3 DNA: TGTGCCAGCTCCCGACAGGGCAAAGGGGAACTGTTTTTT; CDR3 protein: CASSRQGKGELFF; V gene: TRBV18; clone size: NA; J gene: TRBJ1-4; D gene: TRBD1
CDR3 DNA: TGTGCCAGTAGTATAGGGGACAGGGCGGCCTATGAGCAGTTCTTC; CDR3 protein: CASSIGDRAAYEQFF; V gene: TRBV19; clone size: few; J gene: TRBJ2-1; D gene: TRBD1
CDR3 DNA: TGTGCCAGCAGCCAAGCGGGAGCCCCCGGGGAGCTGTTTTTT; CDR3 protein: CASSQAGAPGELFF; V gene: TRBV4-2; clone size: once; J gene: TRBJ2-2; D gene: NA
CDR3 DNA: TGTGCCAGCAGTTTAAAAGTATACAATGAGCAGTTCTTC; CDR3 protein: CASSLKVYNEQFF; V gene: TRBV28; clone size: NA; J gene: TRBJ2-1; D gene: NA
CDR3 DNA: TGTGCCAGCAGTGACTCCGGTAACACTGAAGCTTTCTTT; CDR3 protein: CASSDSGNTEAFF; V gene: TRBV6-4; clone size: NA; J gene: TRBJ1-1; D gene: NA
CDR3 DNA: TGTGCCAGCAGCCTTAGCGGGAGCCCGTACGAGCAGTACTTC; CDR3 protein: CASSLSGSPYEQYF; V gene: TRBV7-8; clone size: NA; J gene: TRBJ2-7; D gene: TRBD2
CDR3 DNA: TGTGCCAGCAGCGCACAGGGGGGGATGGATACGCAGTATTTT; CDR3 protein: CASSAQGGMDTQYF; V gene: TRBV9; clone size: NA; J gene: TRBJ2-3; D gene: NA
CDR3 DNA: TGTGCCAGCAGAACCCCCGGGGGAAACACCATATATTTT; CDR3 protein: CASRTPGGNTIYF; V gene: TRBV6-5; clone size: NA; J gene: TRBJ1-3; D gene: NA
CDR3 DNA: TGTGCCAGCAGCTTGGCTAGGGGTAGGACAGACGAGCAGTACTTC; CDR3 protein: CASSLARGRTDEQYF; V gene: TRBV5-4; clone size: NA; J gene: TRBJ2-7; D gene: NA
CDR3 DNA: TGCAGTGCTAGTTCTGGGGGGCTTAACTCCTACGAGCAGTACTTC; CDR3 protein: CSASSGGLNSYEQYF; V gene: TRBV20-1; clone size: NA; J gene: TRBJ2-7; D gene: NA
CDR3 DNA: TGCGCCAGCAGCTTGGCCGCTGGGGGCGGAGGTTATGGCTACACCTTC; CDR3 protein: CASSLAAGGGGYGYTF; V gene: TRBV5-1; clone size: once; J gene: TRBJ1-2; D gene: NA
CDR3 DNA: TGTGCCAGCCCGAAGGGGGGACCGGCTGGGGCCAACGTCCTGACTTTC; CDR3 protein: CASPKGGPAGANVLTF; V gene: TRBV9; clone size: NA; J gene: TRBJ2-6; D gene: NA
CDR3 DNA: TGTGCCAGCAGCTTCGGGGGACAGGGGGCAGGGAACACTGAAGCTTTCTTT; CDR3 protein: CASSFGGQGAGNTEAFF; V gene: TRBV9; clone size: NA; J gene: TRBJ1-1; D gene: TRBD1
CDR3 DNA: TGTGCCAGCATCACCGGGTCAGCAGGAGCTAACTATGGCTACACCTTC; CDR3 protein: CASITGSAGANYGYTF; V gene: TRBV28; clone size: NA; J gene: TRBJ1-2; D gene: NA
CDR3 DNA: TGTGCCAGCAGCTTAGTCGGAGTATCCGATCAAACTTCTGGAAACACCATATATTTT; CDR3 protein: CASSLVGVSDQTSGNTIYF; V gene: TRBV7-9; clone size: NA; J gene: TRBJ1-3; D gene: NA
CDR3 DNA: TGCAGCGTTGAAGATCTTCCAGGTAATAATGAGCAGTTCTTC; CDR3 protein: CSVEDLPGNNEQFF; V gene: TRBV29-1; clone size: NA; J gene: TRBJ2-1; D gene: NA
CDR3 DNA: TGTGCCAGCAGTTACCAGGGGGGTATGGCGGAGAACCAAGAGACCCAGTACTTC; CDR3 protein: CASSYQGGMAENQETQYF; V gene: TRBV6-8; clone size: NA; J gene: TRBJ2-5; D gene: NA
CDR3 DNA: TGTGCCAGCTCACCGGGGACTAGCGGGATGGGTAAGCAGTACTTC; CDR3 protein: CASSPGTSGMGKQYF; V gene: TRBV18; clone size: NA; J gene: TRBJ2-7; D gene: TRBD2
CDR3 DNA: TGTGCCAGCAGTCCCCGGGCGGGAGGTAAAACGAAGCAGTACTTC; CDR3 protein: CASSPRAGGKTKQYF; V gene: TRBV28; clone size: NA; J gene: TRBJ2-7; D gene: TRBD2
CDR3 DNA: TGTGCCAGCAGCTTAGAGGACCAAGAGACCCAGTACTTC; CDR3 protein: CASSLEDQETQYF; V gene: TRBV11-3; clone size: NA; J gene: TRBJ2-5; D gene: NA
CDR3 DNA: TGTGCCATCAGCAAGGACAGGCCCGGCAATCAGCCCCAGCATTTT; CDR3 protein: CAISKDRPGNQPQHF; V gene: TRBV10-3; clone size: NA; J gene: TRBJ1-5; D gene: TRBD1
CDR3 DNA: TGTGCCAGTAGTATACCGGACAGGGTTTGGACTGAAGCTTTCTTT; CDR3 protein: CASSIPDRVWTEAFF; V gene: TRBV19; clone size: NA; J gene: TRBJ1-1; D gene: TRBD1
CDR3 DNA: TGTGCCAGCAGCTTAATCTCGGACAGCAAAACCTACGAGCAGTACTTC; CDR3 protein: CASSLISDSKTYEQYF; V gene: TRBV7-9; clone size: NA; J gene: TRBJ2-7; D gene: NA
CDR3 DNA: TGTGCCAGCAAGATATCGGGGCCCCAAGAGACCCAGTACTTC; CDR3 protein: CASKISGPQETQYF; V gene: TRBV14; clone size: NA; J gene: TRBJ2-5; D gene: NA
CDR3 DNA: TGTGCCAGCAGCCCCTTCTCGACAGGGCGCACAGATACGCAGTATTTT; CDR3 protein: CASSPFSTGRTDTQYF; V gene: TRBV9; clone size: NA; J gene: TRBJ2-3; D gene: TRBD1
CDR3 DNA: TGCGCCAGCAGCTGGGCGGGAGGCGGAGATACGCAGTATTTT; CDR3 protein: CASSWAGGGDTQYF; V gene: TRBV5-1; clone size: NA; J gene: TRBJ2-3; D gene: TRBD2
CDR3 DNA: TGCGCCAGCAGACTCTCCTCCGGGACAGGGATGAATGGCTACACCTTC; CDR3 protein: CASRLSSGTGMNGYTF; V gene: TRBV5-1; clone size: NA; J gene: TRBJ1-2; D gene: TRBD1
CDR3 DNA: TGTGCCAGTAGTATAAGCGGGAGCTCCTACGAGCAGTACTTC; CDR3 protein: CASSISGSSYEQYF; V gene: TRBV19; clone size: NA; J gene: TRBJ2-7; D gene: TRBD2
CDR3 DNA: TGTGCCAGTAGTACCGGGCCCTACACCGGGGAGCTGTTTTTT; CDR3 protein: CASSTGPYTGELFF; V gene: TRBV19; clone size: NA; J gene: TRBJ2-2; D gene: NA
CDR3 DNA: TGTGCCAGCAGTTCGATGCAGGCTGGAAACACCATATATTTT; CDR3 protein: CASSSMQAGNTIYF; V gene: TRBV28; clone size: NA; J gene: TRBJ1-3; D gene: NA
CDR3 DNA: TGCGCCAGCAGAGGAGGATCTGCAGATACGCAGTATTTT; CDR3 protein: CASRGGSADTQYF; V gene: TRBV5-1; clone size: NA; J gene: TRBJ2-3; D gene: NA
CDR3 DNA: TGCGCCAGCAGCTTGTCTCCCGAGACCCAGTACTTC; CDR3 protein: CASSLSPETQYF; V gene: TRBV5-1; clone size: NA; J gene: TRBJ2-5; D gene: NA
CDR3 DNA: TGTGCCAGCAGCGTAGCCCAGGACAGGGTTCGGACCGGGGAGCTGTTTTTT; CDR3 protein: CASSVAQDRVRTGELFF; V gene: TRBV9; clone size: NA; J gene: TRBJ2-2; D gene: TRBD1
CDR3 DNA: TGTGCCAGCAGCCAAGTGGGGACTAGGGGCGAGCAGTACTTC; CDR3 protein: CASSQVGTRGEQYF; V gene: TRBV3-1/TRBV3-2; clone size: once; J gene: TRBJ2-7; D gene: TRBD2
CDR3 DNA: TGTGCCATCAGTGGTCTGGCAGCCCATAATTCACCCCTCCACTTT; CDR3 protein: CAISGLAAHNSPLHF; V gene: TRBV10-3; clone size: few; J gene: TRBJ1-6; D gene: NA
CDR3 DNA: TGCGCCAGCAGCCATGGAGACAGGGGGAGCACCGGGGAGCTGTTTTTT; CDR3 protein: CASSHGDRGSTGELFF; V gene: TRBV4-1; clone size: NA; J gene: TRBJ2-2; D gene: TRBD1
CDR3 DNA: TGTGCCACAACAGGGGGCGCTCATGGCTACACCTTC; CDR3 protein: CATTGGAHGYTF; V gene: TRBV2; clone size: few; J gene: TRBJ1-2; D gene: TRBD1
CDR3 DNA: TGTGCCAGCAGACAACAGGGCCGGACTGAAGCTTTCTTT; CDR3 protein: CASRQQGRTEAFF; V gene: TRBV27; clone size: NA; J gene: TRBJ1-1; D gene: NA
CDR3 DNA: TGTGCCAGCAGCTTAGGGGGGAACACCGGGGAGCTGTTTTTT; CDR3 protein: CASSLGGNTGELFF; V gene: TRBV11-3; clone size: NA; J gene: TRBJ2-2; D gene: NA
CDR3 DNA: TGTGCCAGCAGCCAGTCAGATCAGGGCTACACCTTC; CDR3 protein: CASSQSDQGYTF; V gene: TRBV7-9; clone size: NA; J gene: TRBJ1-2; D gene: NA
CDR3 DNA: TGTGCCAGCAGCCTACAGGGGGTTAATGAAAAACTGTTTTTT; CDR3 protein: CASSLQGVNEKLFF; V gene: TRBV2; clone size: NA; J gene: TRBJ1-4; D gene: TRBD1
CDR3 DNA: TGCGCCAGCAGCGATCAGGGGGGGAATGGCTACACCTTC; CDR3 protein: CASSDQGGNGYTF; V gene: TRBV5-1; clone size: few; J gene: TRBJ1-2; D gene: TRBD1